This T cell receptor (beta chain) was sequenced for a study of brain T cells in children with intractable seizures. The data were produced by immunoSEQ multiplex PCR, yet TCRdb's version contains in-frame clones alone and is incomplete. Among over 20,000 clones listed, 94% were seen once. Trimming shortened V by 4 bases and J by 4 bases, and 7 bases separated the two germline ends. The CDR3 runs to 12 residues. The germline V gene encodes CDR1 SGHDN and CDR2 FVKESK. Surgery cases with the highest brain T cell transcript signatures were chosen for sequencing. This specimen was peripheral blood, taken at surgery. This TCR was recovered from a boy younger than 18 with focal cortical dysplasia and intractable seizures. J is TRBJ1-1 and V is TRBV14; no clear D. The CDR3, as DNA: TGTGCCAGCAGCCGGGTATCCACTGAAGCTTTCTTT. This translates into CASSRVSTEAFF.